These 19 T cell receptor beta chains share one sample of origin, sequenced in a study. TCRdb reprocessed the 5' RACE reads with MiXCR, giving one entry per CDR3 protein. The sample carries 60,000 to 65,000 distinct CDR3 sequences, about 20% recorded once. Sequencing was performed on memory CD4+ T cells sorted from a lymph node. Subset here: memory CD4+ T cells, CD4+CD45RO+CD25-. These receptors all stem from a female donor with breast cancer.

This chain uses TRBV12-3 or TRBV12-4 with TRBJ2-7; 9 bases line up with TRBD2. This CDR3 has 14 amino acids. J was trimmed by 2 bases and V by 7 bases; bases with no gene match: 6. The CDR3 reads CASTSSGNAYEQYF. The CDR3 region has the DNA TGTGCCAGCACCTCTAGCGGGAACGCCTACGAGCAGTACTTC.

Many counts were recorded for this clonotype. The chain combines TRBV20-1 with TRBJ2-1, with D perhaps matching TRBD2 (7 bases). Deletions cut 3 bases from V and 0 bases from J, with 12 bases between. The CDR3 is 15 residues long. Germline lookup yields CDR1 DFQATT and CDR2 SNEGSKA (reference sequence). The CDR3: CSARRGRSSYNEQFF. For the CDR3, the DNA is TGCAGTGCTAGGCGGGGGCGGTCCTCCTACAATGAGCAGTTCTTC.

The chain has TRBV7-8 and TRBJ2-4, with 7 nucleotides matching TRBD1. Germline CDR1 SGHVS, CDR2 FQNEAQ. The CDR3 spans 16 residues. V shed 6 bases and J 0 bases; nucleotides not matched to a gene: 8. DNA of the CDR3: TGTGCCAGCAGTCTAGACAGGGCCGTAGCCAAAAACATTCAGTACTTC. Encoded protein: CASSLDRAVAKNIQYF.

The CDR3 is CASTFSGRAHEQYF. In nucleotides, the CDR3 is TGTGCCAGCACCTTCAGTGGCAGGGCCCACGAGCAGTACTTC. The V and J genes are TRBV6-2 or TRBV6-3 and TRBJ2-7; D perhaps matches TRBD1 (5 bases). Per the germline V gene, CDR1 is MNHEY and CDR2 is SVGEGT. V lost 7 bases and J lost 5, with 18 bases in between. This CDR3 region has 14 residues.

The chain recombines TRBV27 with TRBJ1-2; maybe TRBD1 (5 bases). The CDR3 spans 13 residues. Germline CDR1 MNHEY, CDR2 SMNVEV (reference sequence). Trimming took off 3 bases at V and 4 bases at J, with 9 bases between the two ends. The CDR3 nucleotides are TGTGCCAGCAGTTTCCCGGGGGGCTATGGCTACACCTTC. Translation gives CASSFPGGYGYTF.

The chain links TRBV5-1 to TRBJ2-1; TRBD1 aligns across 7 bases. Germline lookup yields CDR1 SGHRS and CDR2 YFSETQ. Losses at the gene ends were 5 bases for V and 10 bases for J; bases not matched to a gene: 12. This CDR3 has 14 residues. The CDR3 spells CASSIQGADREQFF. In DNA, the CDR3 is TGCGCCAGCAGTATCCAGGGAGCGGACAGGGAGCAGTTCTTC.

The CDR3 is CSARVSAGDRSGANVLTF. The CDR3 DNA reads TGCAGTGCTAGAGTTTCGGCAGGGGATCGCTCTGGGGCCAACGTCCTGACTTTC. This sequence joins TRBV20-1 and TRBJ2-6, with D possibly matching TRBD1 (6 bases). The germline V gene has CDR1 DFQATT and CDR2 SNEGSKA (reference sequence). Trimming removed 1 base at V and 0 bases at J, with 16 bases between. The CDR3 is made up of 18 amino acids.

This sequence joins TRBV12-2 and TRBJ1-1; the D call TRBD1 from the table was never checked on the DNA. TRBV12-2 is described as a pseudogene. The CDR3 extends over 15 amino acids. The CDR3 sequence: CASSPQTGANTEAFF. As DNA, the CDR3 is TGTGCCAGCAGCCCTCAGACAGGGGCAAACACTGAAGCTTTCTTT.

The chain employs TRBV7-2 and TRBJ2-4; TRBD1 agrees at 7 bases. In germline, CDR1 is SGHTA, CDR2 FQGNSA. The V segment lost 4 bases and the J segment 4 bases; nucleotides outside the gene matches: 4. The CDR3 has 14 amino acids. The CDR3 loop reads CASSYQQGKNIQYF. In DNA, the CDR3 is TGTGCCAGCAGCTACCAACAGGGGAAAAACATTCAGTACTTC. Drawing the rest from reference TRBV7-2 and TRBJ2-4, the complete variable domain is GAGVSQSPSNKVTEKGKDVELRCDPISGHTALYWYRQSLGQGLEFLIYFQGNSAPDKSGLPSDRFSAERTGGSVSTLTIQRTQQEDSAVYLCASSYQQGKNIQYFGAGTRLSVL.

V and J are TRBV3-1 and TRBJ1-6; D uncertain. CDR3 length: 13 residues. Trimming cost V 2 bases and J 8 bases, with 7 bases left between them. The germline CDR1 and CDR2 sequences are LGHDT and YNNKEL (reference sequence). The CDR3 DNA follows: TGTGCCAGCAGCCAATACGTGTATTCACCCCTCCACTTT. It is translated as CASSQYVYSPLHF.

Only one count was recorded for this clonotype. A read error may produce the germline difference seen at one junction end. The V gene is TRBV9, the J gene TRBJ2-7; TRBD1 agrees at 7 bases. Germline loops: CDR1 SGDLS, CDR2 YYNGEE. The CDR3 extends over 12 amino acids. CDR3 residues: CASSRDSYEQCF. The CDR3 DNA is TGTGCCAGCAGCCGGGACAGCTACGAGCAGTGCTTC.

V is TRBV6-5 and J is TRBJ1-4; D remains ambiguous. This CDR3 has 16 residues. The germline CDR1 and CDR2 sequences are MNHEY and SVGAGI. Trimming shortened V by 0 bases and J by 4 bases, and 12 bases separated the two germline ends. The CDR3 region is CASSYSFGLNNEKLFF. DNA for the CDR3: TGTGCCAGCAGTTACTCGTTTGGACTCAATAATGAAAAACTGTTTTTT.

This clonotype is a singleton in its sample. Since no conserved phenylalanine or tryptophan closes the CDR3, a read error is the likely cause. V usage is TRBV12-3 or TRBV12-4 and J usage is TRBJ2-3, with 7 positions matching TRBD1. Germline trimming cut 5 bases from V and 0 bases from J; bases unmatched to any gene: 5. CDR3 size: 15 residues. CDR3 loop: CASSPQGTSTDTQYL. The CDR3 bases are TGTGCCAGCAGTCCACAGGGGACGAGCACAGATACGCAGTATCTT.

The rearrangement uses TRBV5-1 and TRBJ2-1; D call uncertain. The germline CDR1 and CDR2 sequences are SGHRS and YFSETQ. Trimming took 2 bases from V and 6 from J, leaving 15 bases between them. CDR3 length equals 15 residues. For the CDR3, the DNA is TGCGCCAGCAGCTTCCGGGTTACCCCGGGCAATGAGCAGTTCTTC. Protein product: CASSFRVTPGNEQFF.

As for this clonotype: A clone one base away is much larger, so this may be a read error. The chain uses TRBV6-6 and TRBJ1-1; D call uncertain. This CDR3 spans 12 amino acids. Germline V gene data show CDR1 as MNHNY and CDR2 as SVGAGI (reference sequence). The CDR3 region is CASSLSSTEASF. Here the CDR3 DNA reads TGTGCCAGCAGCTTAAGTAGTACTGAAGCTTCCTTT.

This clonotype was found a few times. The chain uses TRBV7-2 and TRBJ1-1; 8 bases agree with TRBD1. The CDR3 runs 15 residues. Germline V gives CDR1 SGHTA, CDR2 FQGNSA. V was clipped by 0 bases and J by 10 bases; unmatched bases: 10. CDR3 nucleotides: TGTGCCAGCAGCTTAGCGGGCGGACAGGGCTCCGGAGCTTTCTTT. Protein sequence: CASSLAGGQGSGAFF.

The CDR3 spells CASSSALGFEETQYF. CDR3 coding DNA: TGTGCCAGCAGCTCTGCCTTGGGGTTTGAAGAGACCCAGTACTTC. The rearrangement joins TRBV11-2 to TRBJ2-5; D is unclear. CDR3 length: 15 amino acids. Germline V gene sequence: CDR1 SGHAT, CDR2 FQNNGV. V shed 4 bases and J shed 3 bases, with 15 bases lying between them.

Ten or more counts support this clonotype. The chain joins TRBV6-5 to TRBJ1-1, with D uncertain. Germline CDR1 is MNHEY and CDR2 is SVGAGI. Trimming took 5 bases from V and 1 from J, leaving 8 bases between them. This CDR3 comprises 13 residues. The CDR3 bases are TGTGCCAGCAGTCGGACGGAGAACACTGAAGCTTTCTTT. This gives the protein CASSRTENTEAFF.

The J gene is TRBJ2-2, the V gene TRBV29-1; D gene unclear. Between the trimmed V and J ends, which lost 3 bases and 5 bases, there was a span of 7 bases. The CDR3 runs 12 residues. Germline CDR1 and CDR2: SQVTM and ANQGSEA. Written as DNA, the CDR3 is TGCAGCGTTGATGTCCAGACCGGGGAGCTGTTTTTT. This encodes CSVDVQTGELFF.